Listed below are T cell receptor beta chains from one sample, sequenced in a study of blood T cells in healthy people across ages. TCRdb re-called the 5' RACE reads with MiXCR, one entry per CDR3 protein. The table includes around 1,000,000 distinct CDR3 sequences, roughly a quarter detected once. Separately, the same data were catalogued under a study of T cells of mothers and their children.

The sample taken for sequencing was blood. Receptors originate from a girl aged 2 to 10 in good health. CDR3s include the opening cysteine and the closing phenylalanine or tryptophan. The D gene is left open where the match is weak. Size is stated for part of the rows, as once, few or many counts, or as a class when the clone is expanded.

abundance: .; d_gene: TRBD1; j_gene: TRBJ1-2; v_gene: TRBV12-3/TRBV12-4; CDR3nt: TGTGCCAGCAGCCCAGGGGGCTTGGGCTACACCTTC; CDR3aa: CASSPGGLGYTF
abundance: .; d_gene: TRBD1; j_gene: TRBJ1-1; v_gene: TRBV12-3/TRBV12-4; CDR3nt: TGTGCCAGCAGTTTCGAGACAGGGGCCACGAACACTGAAGCTTTCTTT; CDR3aa: CASSFETGATNTEAFF
abundance: few; d_gene: TRBD1; j_gene: TRBJ2-7; v_gene: TRBV2; CDR3nt: TGTGCCAGCAGAGGGACAGGGGCACGCGGCGAGCAGTACTTC; CDR3aa: CASRGTGARGEQYF
abundance: few; d_gene: .; j_gene: TRBJ2-7; v_gene: TRBV20-1; CDR3nt: TGCAGTGCCTCGGACAACACACCCTACGAGCAGTACTTC; CDR3aa: CSASDNTPYEQYF
abundance: .; d_gene: TRBD1; j_gene: TRBJ2-1; v_gene: TRBV5-4; CDR3nt: TGTGCCAGCAGCGGGGAGGACAGGGCCTACAATGAGCAGTTCTTC; CDR3aa: CASSGEDRAYNEQFF
abundance: .; d_gene: .; j_gene: TRBJ1-2; v_gene: TRBV7-9; CDR3nt: TGTGCCAGCAGCATCATTAATAACAACTATGGCTACACCTTC; CDR3aa: CASSIINNNYGYTF
abundance: .; d_gene: .; j_gene: TRBJ1-2; v_gene: TRBV4-3; CDR3nt: TGCGCCAGCAGCCAAGATCATGGACAGATCTATGGCTACACCTTC; CDR3aa: CASSQDHGQIYGYTF
abundance: few; d_gene: .; j_gene: TRBJ2-5; v_gene: TRBV10-3; CDR3nt: TGTGCCACCACTACGTTATTAGAAGGAGAGACCCAGTACTTC; CDR3aa: CATTTLLEGETQYF
abundance: .; d_gene: .; j_gene: TRBJ2-5; v_gene: TRBV5-1; CDR3nt: TGCGCCAGCAGTTTCCGTCGACAGGACGAGACCCAGTACTTC; CDR3aa: CASSFRRQDETQYF
abundance: few; d_gene: .; j_gene: TRBJ2-5; v_gene: TRBV12-5; CDR3nt: TGTGCTAGTGGTCCAGGGGTGGAGACCCAGTACTTC; CDR3aa: CASGPGVETQYF
abundance: few; d_gene: TRBD2; j_gene: TRBJ2-1; v_gene: TRBV11-1; CDR3nt: TGTGCCAGCAATCCGGGACTAGCGGGAGGGAATGAGCAGTTCTTC; CDR3aa: CASNPGLAGGNEQFF
abundance: many; d_gene: .; j_gene: TRBJ2-3; v_gene: TRBV12-5; CDR3nt: TGTGCTAGTGGGGAGGGAGCAGATACGCAGTATTTT; CDR3aa: CASGEGADTQYF
abundance: .; d_gene: TRBD1; j_gene: TRBJ2-1; v_gene: TRBV15; CDR3nt: TGTGCCACCAGCAGAACTGACAGGGGGCGGGATGAGCAGTTCTTC; CDR3aa: CATSRTDRGRDEQFF
abundance: few; d_gene: TRBD1; j_gene: TRBJ2-1; v_gene: TRBV14; CDR3nt: TGTGCCAGCAGCCAAGAATCCCCTTTTAGGGGGCTGGGGAATGAGCAGTTCTTC; CDR3aa: CASSQESPFRGLGNEQFF
abundance: .; d_gene: .; j_gene: TRBJ2-1; v_gene: TRBV7-3; CDR3nt: TGTGCCAGCAGTAAGGAGGGTGGGAATGAGCAGTTCTTC; CDR3aa: CASSKEGGNEQFF
abundance: few; d_gene: .; j_gene: TRBJ1-4; v_gene: TRBV20-1; CDR3nt: TGCAGTGCTAGAGATCTGAGGGGGACTAATGAAAAACTGTTTTTT; CDR3aa: CSARDLRGTNEKLFF
abundance: .; d_gene: .; j_gene: TRBJ1-4; v_gene: TRBV18; CDR3nt: TGTGCCAGCTCACCTCAAGTACAGCGACTGAATGAAAAACTGTTTTTT; CDR3aa: CASSPQVQRLNEKLFF
abundance: once; d_gene: .; j_gene: TRBJ2-7; v_gene: TRBV28; CDR3nt: TGTGCCAGCAGTATCGTGGGGCACTACGAGCAGTACTTC; CDR3aa: CASSIVGHYEQYF
abundance: .; d_gene: .; j_gene: TRBJ2-5; v_gene: TRBV28; CDR3nt: TGTGCCAGCAGAGGTTCAGGGAGCGGGACCCAGTACTTC; CDR3aa: CASRGSGSGTQYF
abundance: .; d_gene: .; j_gene: TRBJ2-5; v_gene: TRBV10-3; CDR3nt: TGTGCCATCAAGGGAGGAGAGACCCAGTACTTC; CDR3aa: CAIKGGETQYF
abundance: few; d_gene: .; j_gene: TRBJ1-1; v_gene: TRBV7-9; CDR3nt: TGTGCCAGCAGCCCGGAGGGTTGGGGGAACACTGAAGCTTTCTTT; CDR3aa: CASSPEGWGNTEAFF
abundance: .; d_gene: .; j_gene: TRBJ1-3; v_gene: TRBV7-7; CDR3nt: TGTGCTAGCAGTTTAGGACCCTCTTCTGGAAACACCATATATTTT; CDR3aa: CASSLGPSSGNTIYF
abundance: few; d_gene: TRBD2; j_gene: TRBJ2-1; v_gene: TRBV27; CDR3nt: TGTGCCAGCAGTTTATTTCTAGCGGGAGGGCCGAACAATGAGCAGTTCTTC; CDR3aa: CASSLFLAGGPNNEQFF
abundance: few; d_gene: TRBD2; j_gene: TRBJ2-5; v_gene: TRBV4-1; CDR3nt: TGCGCCAGCAGCCACCTCGAGACTAGCGCCCTTCAAGAGACCCAGTACTTC; CDR3aa: CASSHLETSALQETQYF
abundance: few; d_gene: TRBD2; j_gene: TRBJ2-3; v_gene: TRBV7-6; CDR3nt: TGTGCCAGCGCTAGCGGGGGTGCCATTAGCACAGATACGCAGTATTTT; CDR3aa: CASASGGAISTDTQYF
abundance: few; d_gene: .; j_gene: TRBJ1-2; v_gene: TRBV12-3/TRBV12-4; CDR3nt: TGTGCCAGCAGTTTAGGGGGTAACAGTGGCTACACCTTC; CDR3aa: CASSLGGNSGYTF
abundance: few; d_gene: TRBD1; j_gene: TRBJ2-1; v_gene: TRBV28; CDR3nt: TGTGCCAGCAGTCCCTTCAACCTACAGGGGAACAATGAGCAGTTCTTC; CDR3aa: CASSPFNLQGNNEQFF
abundance: few; d_gene: TRBD2; j_gene: TRBJ2-3; v_gene: TRBV24-1; CDR3nt: TGTGCCACCAGTGATGTTAGCGGGAGGGTCACAGATACGCAGTATTTT; CDR3aa: CATSDVSGRVTDTQYF
abundance: few; d_gene: .; j_gene: TRBJ2-3; v_gene: TRBV20-1; CDR3nt: TGCAGTGCTAGACCCTACGGGCTATCCACGCAGTATTTT; CDR3aa: CSARPYGLSTQYF
abundance: .; d_gene: .; j_gene: TRBJ2-5; v_gene: TRBV29-1; CDR3nt: TGCAGCGTTGGAGGCGCGATCAGGGTTGGGACCCAGTACTTC; CDR3aa: CSVGGAIRVGTQYF
abundance: .; d_gene: .; j_gene: TRBJ1-3; v_gene: TRBV29-1; CDR3nt: TGCAGCATCTCCTCGACAGGCTCTGGAAACACCATATATTTT; CDR3aa: CSISSTGSGNTIYF
abundance: few; d_gene: .; j_gene: TRBJ2-1; v_gene: TRBV29-1; CDR3nt: TGCAGCGTCGTACAGCCAACCTTTCACAATGAGCAGTTCTTC; CDR3aa: CSVVQPTFHNEQFF
abundance: .; d_gene: .; j_gene: TRBJ2-7; v_gene: TRBV12-3/TRBV12-4; CDR3nt: TGTGCCAGCAGCCGAACGGGCGAGCAGTACTTC; CDR3aa: CASSRTGEQYF
abundance: .; d_gene: .; j_gene: TRBJ2-6; v_gene: TRBV7-2; CDR3nt: TGTGCCAGCAGCCCCCAACTAAGTGGGGCCAACGTCCTGACTTTC; CDR3aa: CASSPQLSGANVLTF
abundance: few; d_gene: .; j_gene: TRBJ1-3; v_gene: TRBV12-3/TRBV12-4; CDR3nt: TGTGCCAGCAGTTTAAACCGAAACACCATATATTTT; CDR3aa: CASSLNRNTIYF
abundance: .; d_gene: .; j_gene: TRBJ1-2; v_gene: TRBV19; CDR3nt: TGTGCCAGTAGAGAGAATGGACGCACCAACTATGGCTACACCTTC; CDR3aa: CASRENGRTNYGYTF
abundance: once; d_gene: .; j_gene: TRBJ1-1; v_gene: TRBV6-1; CDR3nt: TGTGCCAGCAGTCACCGGGACCTCGACACTGAAGCTTTCTTT; CDR3aa: CASSHRDLDTEAFF
abundance: .; d_gene: TRBD1; j_gene: TRBJ2-7; v_gene: TRBV20-1; CDR3nt: TGCAGTGCTACCGACAGGGAAGATCCCTACGAGCAGTACTTC; CDR3aa: CSATDREDPYEQYF
abundance: few; d_gene: .; j_gene: TRBJ2-3; v_gene: TRBV12-3/TRBV12-4; CDR3nt: TGTGCCAGCAGTCCCTGGGACTCCACACCCTCGACAGATACGCAGTATTTT; CDR3aa: CASSPWDSTPSTDTQYF
abundance: .; d_gene: .; j_gene: TRBJ1-6; v_gene: TRBV5-1; CDR3nt: TGCGCCAGCAGCTTGGAGCTGAATTCACCCCTCCACTTT; CDR3aa: CASSLELNSPLHF
abundance: .; d_gene: TRBD1; j_gene: TRBJ2-7; v_gene: TRBV5-1; CDR3nt: TGCGCCAGCAGCTTCACCCACAGGGGATACGAGCAGTACTTC; CDR3aa: CASSFTHRGYEQYF
abundance: .; d_gene: .; j_gene: TRBJ2-3; v_gene: TRBV24-1; CDR3nt: TGTGCCACCAGTGACCCCAAGATGGGGAGCACAGATACGCAGTATTTT; CDR3aa: CATSDPKMGSTDTQYF
abundance: few; d_gene: .; j_gene: TRBJ1-4; v_gene: TRBV3-1; CDR3nt: TGTGCCAGCAGCCCGTTAGAAGGGGAAAAACTGTTTTTT; CDR3aa: CASSPLEGEKLFF
abundance: few; d_gene: .; j_gene: TRBJ2-6; v_gene: TRBV6-1; CDR3nt: TGTGCCAGCAGTGAGTCAGGGGCCGGGGCCAACGTCCTGACTTTC; CDR3aa: CASSESGAGANVLTF
abundance: .; d_gene: .; j_gene: TRBJ1-2; v_gene: TRBV29-1; CDR3nt: TGCAGCGTTGAGGCGGACAGCCGCCCCGTCTATGGCTACACCTTC; CDR3aa: CSVEADSRPVYGYTF
abundance: .; d_gene: .; j_gene: TRBJ2-3; v_gene: TRBV20-1; CDR3nt: TGCAGTGCACTAGGGACTAGCACAGATACGCAGTATTTT; CDR3aa: CSALGTSTDTQYF
abundance: .; d_gene: TRBD2; j_gene: TRBJ2-7; v_gene: TRBV15; CDR3nt: TGTGCCACCAGCGGAGGGACTAGCGCGCCCTACGAGCAGTACTTC; CDR3aa: CATSGGTSAPYEQYF
abundance: .; d_gene: .; j_gene: TRBJ2-1; v_gene: TRBV11-2; CDR3nt: TGTGCCAGCAGCTGGAGGGGTACCGACAATGAGCAGTTCTTC; CDR3aa: CASSWRGTDNEQFF
abundance: .; d_gene: TRBD1; j_gene: TRBJ1-6; v_gene: TRBV20-1; CDR3nt: TGCAGTGCTAGAGACGGACAGGGCATAAATTCACCCCTCCACTTT; CDR3aa: CSARDGQGINSPLHF
abundance: .; d_gene: .; j_gene: TRBJ2-3; v_gene: TRBV4-1; CDR3nt: TGCGCCAGCAGCCTCCTAGGTGGGAAGGGGAGCACAGATACGCAGTATTTT; CDR3aa: CASSLLGGKGSTDTQYF
abundance: few; d_gene: TRBD1; j_gene: TRBJ2-5; v_gene: TRBV11-2; CDR3nt: TGTGCCAGCAGCTTAGACAGGGGGCGCGGAGAGACCCAGTACTTC; CDR3aa: CASSLDRGRGETQYF
abundance: .; d_gene: .; j_gene: TRBJ2-3; v_gene: TRBV12-3/TRBV12-4; CDR3nt: TGTGCCAGCACCGTTAGTCCCTCCGATACGCAGTATTTT; CDR3aa: CASTVSPSDTQYF
abundance: .; d_gene: .; j_gene: TRBJ1-4; v_gene: TRBV2; CDR3nt: TGTGCCAGCAGTGCCGAAGGGTTTGCTAATGAAAAACTGTTTTTT; CDR3aa: CASSAEGFANEKLFF
abundance: .; d_gene: .; j_gene: TRBJ2-1; v_gene: TRBV3-1; CDR3nt: TGTGCCAGCAGCCAAGTACGGTTCTCCTACAATGAGCAGTTCTTC; CDR3aa: CASSQVRFSYNEQFF
abundance: few; d_gene: .; j_gene: TRBJ2-2; v_gene: TRBV5-1; CDR3nt: TGCGCCAGCAGCTTAGGGCACTTAAGCACCGGGGAGCTGTTTTTT; CDR3aa: CASSLGHLSTGELFF
abundance: few; d_gene: TRBD1; j_gene: TRBJ2-7; v_gene: TRBV5-8; CDR3nt: TGTGCCAGCAGCTCGGAATACGGGACAGGAATTTACGAGCAGTACTTC; CDR3aa: CASSSEYGTGIYEQYF
abundance: .; d_gene: .; j_gene: TRBJ2-1; v_gene: TRBV9; CDR3nt: TGTGCCAGCAGCGTAGACGTCGGATACAATGAGCAGTTCTTC; CDR3aa: CASSVDVGYNEQFF
abundance: few; d_gene: .; j_gene: TRBJ2-1; v_gene: TRBV6-2/TRBV6-3; CDR3nt: TGTGCCAGCAGTTACCGGGACCTCTCCTACAATGAGCAGTTCTTC; CDR3aa: CASSYRDLSYNEQFF
abundance: .; d_gene: .; j_gene: TRBJ2-1; v_gene: TRBV7-8; CDR3nt: TGTGCCAGCAGCTTGGGTGACGGACGGGAGAACCCCTACAATGAGCAGTTCTTC; CDR3aa: CASSLGDGRENPYNEQFF